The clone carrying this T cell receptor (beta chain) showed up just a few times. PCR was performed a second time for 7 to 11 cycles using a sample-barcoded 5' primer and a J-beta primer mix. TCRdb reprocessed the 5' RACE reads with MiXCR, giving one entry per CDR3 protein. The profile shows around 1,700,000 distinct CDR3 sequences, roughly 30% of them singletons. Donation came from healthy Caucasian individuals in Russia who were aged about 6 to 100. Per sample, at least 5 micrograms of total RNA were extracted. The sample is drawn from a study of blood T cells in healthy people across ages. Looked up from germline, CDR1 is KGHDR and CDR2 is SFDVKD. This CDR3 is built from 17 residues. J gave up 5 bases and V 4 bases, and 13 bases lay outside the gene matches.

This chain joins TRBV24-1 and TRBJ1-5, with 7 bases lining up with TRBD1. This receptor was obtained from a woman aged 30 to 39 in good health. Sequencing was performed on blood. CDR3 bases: TGTGCCACCAGTGACCCCACCCGGGACAGTCACTATCAGCCCCAGCATTTT. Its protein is CATSDPTRDSHYQPQHF.